The next 5 T cell receptor beta chains were all read from a single sample in a study of cytomegalovirus exposure and HLA in healthy donors. The PCR was carried out with 60 Vbeta primers and 13 Jbeta primers. Sequencing was performed with immunoSEQ multiplex PCR; in TCRdb, only in-frame clones are kept and a portion is missing. This sample carries 100,000 to 150,000 clones, over 60% of them seen once, and the ten largest clones take 4% to 5.5%. Sequenced sample: PBMCs. The receptors come from a man in his 60s in good health and CMV-seropositive.

This clone came up a few times. The V call is TRBV12-5, the J call TRBJ2-5, with 10 bases identical to TRBD2. From germline, CDR1 is LGHNT and CDR2 FRNRAP. This CDR3 is 18 amino acids long. Trimming removed 2 bases from V and 0 bases from J; junction bases left unmatched: 9. Here the CDR3 reads CASGLWLAGETYQETQYF. The CDR3 nucleotides are TGTGCTAGTGGTTTGTGGCTAGCGGGGGAGACCTACCAAGAGACCCAGTACTTC.

The gene calls are TRBV10-3 and TRBJ2-1; 7 bases align to TRBD2. Germline V gene lookup returns CDR1 ENHRY and CDR2 SYGVKD. J lost 4 bases, V lost 0 bases, and 3 bases had no gene match. The CDR3 has 15 residues. CDR3 nucleotide sequence: TGTGCCATCAGTGAGTCCGGGGGGAGGTACAATGAGCAGTTCTTC. Residues: CAISESGGRYNEQFF.

J is TRBJ1-6 and V is TRBV11-3, with no clear D. V lost 2 bases and J lost 6, with 8 bases in between. This CDR3 comprises 14 residues. Germline V CDR1 and CDR2: SGHNT, YENEEA. In DNA, the CDR3 is TGTGCCAGCAGCTTAAACAGTATTAATTCACCCCTCCACTTT. It specifies CASSLNSINSPLHF.

Here the CDR3 DNA reads TGTGCCAGTAGTACGACAGGGGTTCAGCGCGAGCAGTACTTC. This codes for CASSTTGVQREQYF. This chain connects TRBV19 to TRBJ2-7, with 8 bases identical to TRBD1. Germline CDR1 reads LNHDA; CDR2 reads SQIVND (reference sequence). The CDR3 loop spans 14 amino acids. Germline trimming cut 4 bases from V and 6 bases from J; bases unmatched to any gene: 8.

The chain joins TRBV5-4 to TRBJ1-6; no definite D call. Trimming pared 1 base from V and 9 bases from J, leaving 11 bases between. Germline CDR1 SGHNT, CDR2 YYREEE (reference sequence). This CDR3 spans 14 amino acids. The CDR3 bases are TGTGCCAGCAGCTTGTCCATGAGGGCTTCACCCCTCCACTTT. It specifies CASSLSMRASPLHF.